The next 32 T cell receptor beta chains were all read from a single sample in a study of CD8+CD57+ T cells in acquired aplastic anemia. An expansion of CD8+CD57+ cells by flow cytometry had been shown in patients chosen for sequencing. TCR beta VDJ and CDR3 were profiled, and genomic DNA was the template. TCRdb passed the reads through MiXCR, listing each CDR3 protein once. The table lists about 270,000 distinct CDR3 sequences, 70% to 85% of them singletons. The sample consisted of sorted CD4+, CD8+, or CD8+CD57+ T cells (not recorded which) from PBMCs. The origin of the receptors is a human donor with aplastic anemia.

The chain carries TRBV6-4 and TRBJ2-5; 10 nucleotides line up with TRBD2. The V gene's germline CDR1 is MRHNA and CDR2 SNTAGT. After removal of 3 bases from V and 5 bases from J, the junction contained 15 bases not matched to a gene. This CDR3 is built from 18 residues. As DNA, the CDR3 is TGTGCCAGCAGTGATTCTAGCGGAGCGGGAGGGGCTTCTGAGACCCAGTACTTC. Protein product: CASSDSSGAGGASETQYF.

This chain links TRBV7-9 with TRBJ1-1; D ambiguous. Trimming shortened V by 5 bases and J by 5 bases, and 27 bases separated the two germline ends. This CDR3 spans 18 amino acids. Germline V CDR1 and CDR2: SEHNR, FQNEAQ (reference sequence). CDR3 in DNA: TGTGCCAGCAGCAGTCCTCGAGGCCGCACAGTTTCGAGGACTGAAGCTTTCTTT. It encodes CASSSPRGRTVSRTEAFF.

Notes on this clonotype: No conserved phenylalanine or tryptophan ends this CDR3, so it is likely a read error. Because the CDR3's place on the DNA is in doubt, the DNA is left out and the CDR3 is given as listed by TCRdb. This rearrangement joins TRBV7-8 to TRBJ2-1; whether TRBD1, the table's D call, matches the DNA was not checked. Germline lookup yields CDR1 SGHVS and CDR2 FQNEAQ. The CDR3 is 13 amino acids long, termini counted. The chain's CDR3 is CASSVAGVPDTFY.

With respect to this clonotype: A junction end diverges from the germline sequence, so it may reflect a read error. The rearrangement uses TRBV15 and TRBJ2-3, with D perhaps TRBD1 (6 bases). The CDR3 is 13 amino acids. Germline-derived CDR1 and CDR2 are LNHNV and YYDKDF (reference sequence). The CDR3 sequence: CASSQTVQGTQYF. The CDR3 nucleotides read TGTGCCAGCAGCCAAACCGTACAGGGAACGCAGTATTTT. Full variable domain (missing parts from reference TRBV15 and TRBJ2-3): DAMVIQNPRYQVTQFGKPVTLSCSQTLNHNVMYWYQQKSSQAPKLLFHYYDKDFNNEADTPDNFQSRRPNTSFCFLDIRSPGLGDTAMYLCASSQTVQGTQYFGPGTRLTVL.

The table lists this clonotype with a count of one. This chain connects TRBV2 to TRBJ2-1; 7 nucleotides line up with TRBD2. The CDR3 loop spans 15 amino acids. V lost 6 bases and J lost 15; bases outside the gene matches: 20. Germline values: CDR1 SNHLY, CDR2 FYNNEI. The CDR3 coding sequence is TGTGCCAGCAGCCTAGCGGCGTGCTCCTACAATCAGTTGTTCTTC. Amino acids: CASSLAACSYNQLFF.

A remark on this clonotype: It is likely a read error, because the conserved phenylalanine at the end of the CDR3 is missing. The CDR3 sequence: CASSVAGGPDTQYL. The DNA for the CDR3 is TGTGCCAGCAGTGTTGCGGGAGGCCCCGATACGCAGTATTTG. The chain couples TRBV2 to TRBJ2-3; 8 nucleotides match TRBD2. This CDR3 region has 14 residues. Germline trimming cut 4 bases from V and 6 bases from J; bases unmatched to any gene: 6. Germline lookup yields CDR1 SNHLY and CDR2 FYNNEI.

The V call is TRBV7-2, the J call TRBJ2-3; tentatively, D is TRBD2 (6 bases). Per germline, CDR1 SGHTA and CDR2 FQGNSA. The CDR3 covers 14 residues. Deletions cut 0 bases from V and 12 bases from J, with 16 bases between. CDR3 loop: CASSLAAGTTTQYF. The CDR3 DNA reads TGTGCCAGCAGCTTAGCGGCGGGAACGACCACCCAGTATTTT. Variable domain in full (rest from reference TRBV7-2 and TRBJ2-3): GAGVSQSPSNKVTEKGKDVELRCDPISGHTALYWYRQSLGQGLEFLIYFQGNSAPDKSGLPSDRFSAERTGGSVSTLTIQRTQQEDSAVYLCASSLAAGTTTQYFGPGTRLTVL.

The chain recombines TRBV9 with TRBJ2-5, with D uncertain. The CDR3 sequence is 12 residues long. Germline CDR1 reads SGDLS; CDR2 reads YYNGEE. Trimming took 3 bases from V and 9 from J, leaving 12 bases between them. The CDR3 coding sequence is TGTGCCAGCAGCGGGGTGGGTGAGCCCCAGTACTTC. This sequence encodes CASSGVGEPQYF.

Points on this clonotype: The conserved phenylalanine or tryptophan normally closing the CDR3 is absent here, so this likely arose from a read error. The limits of the CDR3 on the DNA are not certain, so only TCRdb's listed CDR3 is given. The chain is built from TRBV7-9 and TRBJ2-3; the table names TRBD1, a call not compared with the DNA. Looked up from germline, CDR1 is SEHNR and CDR2 is FQNEAQ (reference sequence). The CDR3 numbers 13 amino acids, ends counted. This CDR3 reads CASSLQGGATDKY.

The chain is built from TRBV19 and TRBJ2-2; D might be TRBD1 (6 bases). Deletions cut 7 bases from V and 0 bases from J, with 9 bases between. This CDR3 has 14 amino acids. Germline V gene sequence: CDR1 LNHDA, CDR2 SQIVND (reference sequence). Written as DNA, the CDR3 is TGTGCCAGTAAGGGACAATCGAACACCGGGGAGCTGTTTTTT. This encodes CASKGQSNTGELFF.

This clonotype showed up many times. A read error is possible here, since a much larger clone lies one base away. The chain recombines TRBV11-3 with TRBJ2-3; possible D gene TRBD1, 5 bases. V dropped 0 bases and J dropped 10 bases, with 8 bases sitting between them. The CDR3 is 12 amino acids. The germline V gene has CDR1 SGHNT and CDR2 YENEEA. DNA for the CDR3: TGTGCCAGCAGCTTAGAGCTGACAGCGCAGTATTTT. Translating it yields CASSLELTAQYF. The entire variable domain, with the rest obtained from reference TRBV11-3 and TRBJ2-3, is as follows: EAGVVQSPRYKIIEKKQPVAFWCNPISGHNTLYWYLQNLGQGPELLIRYENEEAVDDSQLPKDRFSAERLKGVDSTLKIQPAELGDSAVYLCASSLELTAQYFGPGTRLTVL.

J is TRBJ2-3 and V is TRBV7-9, with a weak D call TRBD2 (6 bases). V was cut by 3 bases and J by 6 bases, with 13 bases left in between. The CDR3 is 14 residues long. The V gene's germline CDR1 is SEHNR and CDR2 FQNEAQ (reference sequence). The CDR3 region has the DNA TGTGCCAGCAGCTTCGGGAGCGGTCACGATACGCAGTATTTT. Translated: CASSFGSGHDTQYF. Drawing the rest from reference TRBV7-9 and TRBJ2-3, the complete variable domain is DTGVSQNPRHKITKRGQNVTFRCDPISEHNRLYWYRQTLGQGPEFLTYFQNEAQLEKSRLLSDRFSAERPKGSFSTLEIQRTEQGDSAMYLCASSFGSGHDTQYFGPGTRLTVL.

As regards this clonotype: It is likely a read error, because the conserved phenylalanine at the end of the CDR3 is missing. The DNA is left out, because the CDR3 cannot be placed on it with certainty; the CDR3 is given as TCRdb lists it. The rearrangement uses TRBV7-2 and TRBJ2-3; the table's D call of TRBD1 was not tested on the DNA. The CDR3 has 12 residues if both end residues are counted. Germline-derived CDR1 and CDR2 are SGHTA and FQGNSA. This chain's CDR3 is CASSLGQGATEA.

The chain has TRBV5-6 and TRBJ2-1; D could derive from TRBD1 or TRBD2 (5 bases each). CDR3 length equals 15 residues. The germline gives CDR1 SGHDT, CDR2 YYEEEE. V was trimmed by 8 bases and J by 3 bases, leaving 18 bases between them. The CDR3 reads CASSLERGCYNEQFF. CDR3 in DNA: TGTGCCAGTAGTTTGGAGAGGGGATGCTACAATGAGCAGTTCTTC.

A remark on this clonotype: A junction boundary mismatches the germline segment, possibly from a read error. Here the CDR3 DNA reads TGTGCCACCAGCTCAGACAGGACAATGAGTTCACCCCTCCACTTT. Its protein product is CATSSDRTMSSPLHF. The genes are TRBV11-3 and TRBJ1-6; possible D gene TRBD1, 6 bases. Germline values: CDR1 SGHNT, CDR2 YENEEA. CDR3 length: 15 amino acids.

This clonotype was counted only a few times. The rearrangement links TRBV7-9 to TRBJ2-1; TRBD2 matches at 10 bases. The CDR3 runs to 15 residues. V lost 3 bases, J lost 9 bases, and 8 bases stayed unmatched. CDR1 and CDR2 (germline): SEHNR, FQNEAQ (reference sequence). This CDR3 reads CASSFQRSGRVEQFF. The CDR3 coding sequence is TGTGCCAGCAGCTTTCAAAGAAGCGGGAGGGTTGAGCAGTTCTTC.

The sample holds many counts of this clonotype. This chain connects TRBV6-5 to TRBJ2-1; weak D call: TRBD2 (6 bases). The germline V and J ends were trimmed by 2 bases and 7 bases, with 9 bases remaining between them. CDR3 length equals 13 residues. Germline-derived CDR1 and CDR2 are MNHEY and SVGAGI. The CDR3 DNA follows: TGTGCCAGCAGTTACGGGACTCCTAATGAGCAGTTCTTC. Its translation: CASSYGTPNEQFF.

As to this clonotype: A read error is possible here, since a much larger clone lies one base away. The genes are TRBV5-4 and TRBJ2-5; 7 nucleotides line up with TRBD2. This CDR3 contains 14 residues. Germline V gene lookup returns CDR1 SGHNT and CDR2 YYREEE (reference sequence). V trimming: 4 bases; J trimming: 0 bases; junction bases outside the gene matches: 3. The CDR3 protein is CASSVTSDQETQYF. CDR3 in DNA: TGTGCCAGCAGCGTTACTAGCGACCAAGAGACCCAGTACTTC.

This clonotype showed up just once. One junction end disagrees with the germline gene, perhaps due to a read error. The chain employs TRBV2 and TRBJ2-7, with a tentative D call TRBD2 (7 bases). CDR3 length: 14 amino acids. CDR1 and CDR2 from the germline V gene are SNHLY and FYNNEI. The CDR3 DNA reads as TGTGCCAGCAGGGTAGGAGGGGGGGGGGCCGAGAAGTACTTC. Translation gives CASRVGGGGAEKYF.

The sample holds a few counts of this clonotype. In DNA form, the CDR3 reads TGTGCCAGTAGTATGACAGGGAATAACCGTGGCTACACCTTC. As protein: CASSMTGNNRGYTF. V is TRBV19 and J is TRBJ1-2; 7 bases match TRBD1. This CDR3 comprises 14 residues. Germline V CDR1 and CDR2: LNHDA, SQIVND (reference sequence). After removal of 3 bases from V and 7 bases from J, the junction contained 8 bases not matched to a gene.

This clonotype appeared a single time. The conserved final phenylalanine or tryptophan is absent from the CDR3, which likely points to a read error. It is unclear where the CDR3 begins or ends on the DNA, so no DNA is shown, and the CDR3 is as TCRdb lists it. The rearrangement joins TRBV7-3 to TRBJ2-5; the table's TRBD2 call for D was not verified on the DNA. The CDR3 adds up to 14 amino acids, both ends counted. Germline CDR1 is SGHTA and CDR2 is FQGTGA. CDR3 sequence: CASSQLPAIAGGLS.

The chain recombines TRBV29-1 with TRBJ2-1; D is possibly TRBD1 or TRBD2 (6 bases each). The CDR3 sequence is 14 residues long. The V gene lost 7 bases and the J gene lost 5 bases, with 18 bases spanning the gap. Germline V gives CDR1 SQVTM, CDR2 ANQGSEA. CDR3 bases: TGCAGCGGGGGGCGGTCGGGGGTGAACAATGAGCAGTTCTTC. Its translation: CSGGRSGVNNEQFF.

This clonotype was picked up a small number of times. The CDR3 region has the DNA TGTGCCAGCAGCTTAGGGTCGACAGCGCAGTATTTT. Encoded protein: CASSLGSTAQYF. The rearrangement joins TRBV11-3 to TRBJ2-3, with D perhaps matching TRBD1 (5 bases). CDR3 length: 12 residues. Trimming took 1 base from V and 10 from J, leaving 9 bases between them. From germline, CDR1 is SGHNT and CDR2 YENEEA.

The gene calls are TRBV6-1 and TRBJ2-2, with TRBD1 identical over 7 bases. V was pared by 7 bases and J by 4 bases, with 3 bases of the junction left unmatched. Germline CDR1 is MNHNS and CDR2 is SASEGT. The CDR3 has 13 residues. The CDR3 DNA sequence: TGTGCCAGCAAGCAGGGGGTCACCGGGGAGCTGTTTTTT. Protein: CASKQGVTGELFF.

The chain has TRBV19 and TRBJ2-5, with 9 bases matching TRBD2. Trimming cost V 9 bases and J 9 bases; bases outside gene matches: 17. This CDR3 has 15 amino acids. Germline-derived CDR1 and CDR2 are LNHDA and SQIVND (reference sequence). In DNA, the CDR3 is TGTGCCAGCAGTTCTAGCGGGACTTGGGGCGATGCCCAGTACTTC. Its protein is CASSSSGTWGDAQYF.

There are a few counts of this clonotype. CDR3 DNA: TGTGCCAGCAGCCCATCTGGGACTTGGGGAGAGACCCAGCATTTT. The encoded protein is CASSPSGTWGETQHF. This chain connects TRBV7-3 to TRBJ1-5, with a possible D match to TRBD1 (5 bases). The CDR3 consists of 15 residues. CDR1 is SGHTA, CDR2 FQGTGA, per germline. V dropped 5 bases and J dropped 11 bases, with 22 bases sitting between them. Using reference TRBV7-3 and TRBJ1-5 for the parts outside the CDR3, the full variable domain is GAGVSQTPSNKVTEKGKYVELRCDPISGHTALYWYRQSLGQGPEFLIYFQGTGAADDSGLPNDRFFAVRPEGSVSTLKIQRTERGDSAVYLCASSPSGTWGETQHFGDGTRLSIL.

The chain recombines TRBV13 with TRBJ2-7; the match to TRBD1 covers 10 bases. This CDR3 region has 18 residues. J gave up 1 base and V 6 bases, and 15 bases lay outside the gene matches. In germline, CDR1 is PRHDT, CDR2 FYEKMQ (reference sequence). Here the CDR3 reads CASRTPGQGKALSYEQYV. The CDR3 region has the DNA TGTGCCAGCAGGACACCGGGACAGGGGAAAGCCCTTTCCTACGAGCAGTACGTC.

Turning to this clonotype: Germline and junction disagree at one end, which may indicate a read error. The CDR3 region is CASSVELKAQYF. For the CDR3, the DNA is TGTGCCAGCAGCGTAGAGCTGAAAGCGCAGTATTTT. The chain employs TRBV11-3 and TRBJ2-3, with D hard to call. The CDR3 spans 12 residues. Germline V gene data show CDR1 as SGHNT and CDR2 as YENEEA.

This chain uses TRBV15 with TRBJ2-5; 7 nucleotides align to TRBD2. The junction had 0 bases not matched to a gene; V was cut back by 0 bases and J by 5 bases. This CDR3 contains 13 residues. Per the germline V gene, CDR1 is LNHNV and CDR2 is YYDKDF (reference sequence). CDR3 in DNA: TGTGCCACCAGCAGAGATAGCGGGGAGACCCAGTACTTC. Encoded protein: CATSRDSGETQYF.

This clonotype came up once. As DNA, the CDR3 is TGTGCCAGCAGTGAAGGCACCGACTATGGCTACACCTTC. As protein: CASSEGTDYGYTF. The chain links TRBV2 to TRBJ1-2, with no clear D. CDR1 is SNHLY, CDR2 FYNNEI, per germline. CDR3 size: 13 residues. V lost 1 base and J 3 bases, leaving 6 bases between the germline ends.

V is TRBV20-1 and J is TRBJ2-5; 8 nucleotides agree with TRBD1. V trimming: 5 bases; J trimming: 3 bases; junction bases outside the gene matches: 5. This CDR3 contains 13 residues. The germline V gene encodes CDR1 DFQATT and CDR2 SNEGSKA (reference sequence). The CDR3 DNA is TGCAGTGCTGACCCGGACAGGGAAGAGACCCAGTACTTC. This codes for CSADPDREETQYF.

As for this clonotype: A junction boundary mismatches the germline segment, possibly from a read error. This rearrangement joins TRBV7-2 to TRBJ2-5, with 9 positions matching TRBD2. The length of the CDR3 is 16 residues. The germline gives CDR1 SGHTA, CDR2 FQGNSA. This CDR3 reads CASSGPLAGKPATQHF. Here the CDR3 DNA reads TGTGCCAGCAGCGGTCCTCTAGCGGGAAAGCCCGCGACCCAGCACTTC.